Included here is one T cell receptor (beta chain) sequence, with context. Its antigen is not identified. This CDR3 is 13 amino acids long. V gave up 11 bases and J gave up 5 bases, with 16 bases separating them. Germline V gene lookup returns CDR1 MNHEY and CDR2 SMNVEV (reference sequence). The protocol was immunoSEQ multiplex PCR, while the TCRdb copy is restricted to in-frame clones and leaves out a portion. Here the sample spans some 5,100 clones, around 87% being singletons. The data are from a study of chemoradiotherapy in HPV16-positive cancers. At the level of the study: A couple of HPV16-positive patients' cells yielded candidate HPV-specific clones and common motifs. Overall study results and limits: During treatment, candidate HPV-specific clones and E7-related motifs expanded in tumor. The functional HPV-specific definition rests on just a couple of HPV16-positive patients.

Repeated repertoire sampling spanned the course of chemoradiotherapy. The specimen comprised tumor tissue, sampled from a patient who underwent chemoradiotherapy. This chain connects TRBV27 to TRBJ1-5, with a possible D match to TRBD1 (6 bases). The TCR originated in a human donor with HPV-associated anogenital cancer. CDR3 sequence: CADESTGYQPQHF. The CDR3 DNA follows: TGTGCCGACGAATCCACAGGGTATCAGCCCCAGCATTTT.